The 3 T cell receptor beta chains given below trace back to one sample, sequenced in a study of spatial heterogeneity in lung cancer (dated 2019 in TCRdb). Overall study outcomes, separate from this receptor: A correlation was observed between the number of expanded intratumoral alpha and beta TCRs and the tumor nonsynonymous mutation count.

The time point label, read with the paper, signifies: sample taken at primary tumor resection. The library was obtained by 5' RACE. Sequencing took place on a NextSeq 500. TCRdb itself trimmed the public reads at Q25 with fastp, ran MiXCR and retained productive beta chains. Entries that share a CDR3 protein sequence are merged under the most common genes and DNA. In all, the sample holds about 23,000 distinct CDR3 sequences, and roughly 6.7% of those were seen once. Under 13% of the sample is held by the ten biggest clonotypes. Their target antigens are unknown. This specimen was lung tumor tissue, taken at surgery. All receptors come from a male donor with early-stage non-small cell lung cancer.

This clonotype has a handful of counts. The chain has TRBV7-2 and TRBJ1-5; possibly TRBD1 for D (5 bases). V lost 2 bases, J lost 5 bases, and 7 bases lay in between. The V gene's germline CDR1 is SGHTA and CDR2 FQGNSA. The CDR3 runs 13 residues. The CDR3 coding sequence is TGTGCCAGCAGCTTACAGACAGATCAGCCCCAGCATTTT. Translated: CASSLQTDQPQHF.

This clonotype is medium-sized in the sample. This chain links TRBV2 with TRBJ2-1; D gene uncertain. With 5 bases removed from V and 0 bases from J, the gap between germline ends came to 2 bases. The CDR3 has 12 residues. The germline CDR1 and CDR2 sequences are SNHLY and FYNNEI. Written as DNA, the CDR3 is TGTGCCAGCAGTCCCTCCTACAATGAGCAGTTCTTC. This sequence encodes CASSPSYNEQFF.

This clonotype was seen a few times. The chain joins TRBV5-1 to TRBJ2-2; D may be TRBD1 (6 bases). Germline lookup yields CDR1 SGHRS and CDR2 YFSETQ. The length of the CDR3 is 16 residues. Trimming left V 0 bases short and J 3 bases short, with 12 bases between. Written as DNA, the CDR3 is TGCGCCAGCAGCTTGGGGGTGGACAGAGACACCGGGGAGCTGTTTTTT. It encodes CASSLGVDRDTGELFF.